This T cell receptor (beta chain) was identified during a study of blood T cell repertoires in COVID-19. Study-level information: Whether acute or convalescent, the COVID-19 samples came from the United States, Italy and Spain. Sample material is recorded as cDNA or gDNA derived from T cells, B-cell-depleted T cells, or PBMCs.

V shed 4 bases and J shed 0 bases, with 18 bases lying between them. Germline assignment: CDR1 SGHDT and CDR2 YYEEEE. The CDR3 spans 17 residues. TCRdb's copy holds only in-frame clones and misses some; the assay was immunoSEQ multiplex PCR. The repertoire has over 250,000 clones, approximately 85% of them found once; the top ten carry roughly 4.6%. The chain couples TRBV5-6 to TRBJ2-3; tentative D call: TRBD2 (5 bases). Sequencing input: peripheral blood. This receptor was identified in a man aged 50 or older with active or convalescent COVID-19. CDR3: CASSLTPLGASTDTQYF. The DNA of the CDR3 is TGTGCCAGCAGCCTGACTCCATTGGGAGCTAGCACAGATACGCAGTATTTT.